The following is a T cell receptor beta chain sequence with its context. Its antigen is not known. The sample comes from a study of shared clonotypes between healthy human individuals. Assay runs were performed at deep level. Produced via immunoSEQ multiplex PCR; TCRdb's table is partial and in-frame only. The sample holds roughly 2 million clones, 95% seen once. Study-level findings and limits: What naive subsets generally showed was a larger estimated richness than memory subsets showed. A handful of donors had about 5% of their naive CD4 clonotypes in common.

Sequencing input: naive CD4+ T cells sorted from blood. Subset meaning: CD45RA+ positively selected. The receptor was derived from a young man in good health.

The DNA of the CDR3 is TGCAGCGTTGGGGGAAAAGTTAGCGGGGGTACTAGCACAGATACGCAGTATTTT. The encoded protein is CSVGGKVSGGTSTDTQYF. This sequence joins TRBV29-1 and TRBJ2-3, with TRBD2 matching 9 bases. The CDR3 extends over 18 amino acids. V trimming: 4 bases; J trimming: 0 bases; junction bases outside the gene matches: 14. CDR1 is SQVTM and CDR2 is ANQGSEA in the germline V gene.